These 23 T cell receptor beta chains originate from one sample sequenced in a study of CD8 T cells in Susac syndrome. Random hexamers were used to reverse transcribe the RNA input (about 0.5 to 1 ug). TCRdb reprocessed the immunoSEQ multiplex PCR reads with MiXCR, giving one entry per CDR3 protein. The profile covers about 430,000 distinct CDR3 sequences, with 85% appearing a single time and approximately 0.11% taken by the ten largest. Sequenced sample: CD8+ T cells from PBMCs. The receptors here all came from a human donor with multiple sclerosis.

This chain uses TRBV11-2 with TRBJ2-3; 7 nucleotides align to TRBD1. The CDR3 runs to 13 residues. Germline V lookup: CDR1 SGHAT, CDR2 FQNNGV. Unmatched junction bases numbered 5, after V lost 7 bases and J lost 4 bases. CDR3 bases: TGTGCCAGCACCATTACAGGGGCAGATACGCAGTATTTT. It is translated as CASTITGADTQYF.

The chain has TRBV28 and TRBJ2-1; D is unresolved. Per germline, CDR1 MDHEN and CDR2 SYDVKM. V shed 6 bases and J shed 1 base, with 10 bases lying between them. The CDR3 loop spans 14 amino acids. CDR3 nucleotide sequence: TGTGCCAGCAGCCTAGTGCTTTCCTACAATGAGCAGTTCTTC. Translation: CASSLVLSYNEQFF.

The genes are TRBV12-3 or TRBV12-4 and TRBJ1-5, with TRBD1 matching 12 bases. CDR3 length: 15 residues. V was pared by 6 bases and J by 5 bases, with 5 bases of the junction left unmatched. Here the CDR3 reads CASSEGTGGDQPQHF. In DNA form, the CDR3 reads TGTGCCAGCAGCGAAGGGACAGGGGGCGATCAGCCCCAGCATTTT.

This clonotype was seen a single time. The gene calls are TRBV27 and TRBJ2-7; D perhaps matches TRBD1 (6 bases). Germline assignment: CDR1 MNHEY and CDR2 SMNVEV (reference sequence). The CDR3 sequence is 13 residues long. V was trimmed by 7 bases and J by 1 base, leaving 11 bases between them. This CDR3 reads CASKGRGSYEQYF. Written as DNA, the CDR3 is TGTGCCAGCAAAGGCAGGGGATCCTACGAGCAGTACTTC.

The V and J genes are TRBV6-5 and TRBJ2-1, with 7 bases matching TRBD1. CDR3 length equals 16 residues. CDR1 is MNHEY, CDR2 SVGAGI, per germline. Germline trimming cut 3 bases from V and 5 bases from J; bases unmatched to any gene: 10. The DNA of the CDR3 is TGTGCCAGCAGTTATTCTCCGGACAGGCCGAACAATGAGCAGTTCTTC. This codes for CASSYSPDRPNNEQFF.

This clonotype was seen once. V gene TRBV27 combines with J gene TRBJ2-7; maybe TRBD2 (6 bases). Between the trimmed V and J ends, which lost 7 bases and 3 bases, there was a span of 19 bases. This CDR3 spans 15 amino acids. Germline values: CDR1 MNHEY, CDR2 SMNVEV (reference sequence). The CDR3 DNA sequence: TGTGCCAGCAAGATTGGGACTCTAGGGGACTACGAGCAGTACTTC. It encodes CASKIGTLGDYEQYF.

This clonotype came up once. The gene calls are TRBV5-6 and TRBJ2-2; tentatively, D is TRBD1 (6 bases). The germline V gene encodes CDR1 SGHDT and CDR2 YYEEEE. The CDR3 is 16 amino acids. V gave up 6 bases and J gave up 2 bases, with 17 bases separating them. CDR3 sequence: CASILSWDTNTGELFF. The CDR3 DNA follows: TGTGCCAGCATTTTGTCCTGGGACACTAACACCGGGGAGCTGTTTTTT.

This clonotype occurred a few times. The chain couples TRBV6-1 to TRBJ2-2; tentative D call: TRBD1 (5 bases). The length of the CDR3 is 16 residues. V was trimmed by 3 bases and J by 1 base, leaving 12 bases between them. Looked up from germline, CDR1 is MNHNS and CDR2 is SASEGT. CDR3 amino acids: CASSDVKRGNTGELFF. As DNA, the CDR3 is TGTGCCAGCAGTGACGTTAAAAGGGGGAACACCGGGGAGCTGTTTTTT.

This clonotype was seen just once. The DNA for the CDR3 is TGTGCCAGCAGCTTAGTTTCTAGCGGGAGTTCCACAGATACGCAGTATTTT. It yields the protein CASSLVSSGSSTDTQYF. The rearrangement links TRBV11-3 to TRBJ2-3; 10 positions match TRBD2. The germline CDR1 and CDR2 sequences are SGHNT and YENEEA. The CDR3 is 17 residues long. With V trimmed by 1 base and J by 2 bases, 6 bases remained unmatched.

The chain carries TRBV20-1 and TRBJ1-1; no clear D. Trimming took 5 bases from V and 5 from J, leaving 12 bases between them. The CDR3 spans 12 residues. Germline CDR1 reads DFQATT; CDR2 reads SNEGSKA (reference sequence). The DNA of the CDR3 is TGCAGTGCTTTAAAGGGCGAGACTGAAGCTTTCTTT. This gives the protein CSALKGETEAFF.

The V gene is TRBV20-1, the J gene TRBJ1-6; D uncertain. Trimming took off 5 bases at V and 0 bases at J, with 17 bases between the two ends. The CDR3 covers 17 residues. Germline V gene data show CDR1 as DFQATT and CDR2 as SNEGSKA (reference sequence). This CDR3 reads CSAPWVGSSSYNSPLHF. In nucleotides, the CDR3 is TGCAGTGCTCCGTGGGTGGGGTCAAGCTCCTATAATTCACCCCTCCACTTT.

This chain uses TRBV4-1 with TRBJ2-7; 9 nucleotides line up with TRBD2. Losses at the gene ends were 4 bases for V and 2 bases for J; bases not matched to a gene: 9. Per the germline V gene, CDR1 is MGHRA and CDR2 is YSYEKL. The CDR3 runs 16 residues. This chain's CDR3 is CASSLSRLAGTYEQYF. Here the CDR3 DNA reads TGCGCCAGCAGCCTTTCGAGGCTAGCGGGGACCTACGAGCAGTACTTC.

The V call is TRBV5-1, the J call TRBJ2-4; tentatively, D is TRBD1 (5 bases). CDR1 and CDR2 from the germline V gene are SGHRS and YFSETQ. The CDR3 consists of 15 residues. The V end lost 1 base, the J end lost 5 bases, and 13 bases lay between the germline ends. CDR3 nucleotide sequence: TGCGCCAGCAGCTTGTGGGGCAGCTCCGAAAACATTCAGTACTTC. This codes for CASSLWGSSENIQYF.

The V and J genes are TRBV27 and TRBJ1-1, with a tentative D call TRBD1 (5 bases). The CDR3 has 12 amino acids. V shed 6 bases and J shed 11 bases, with 16 bases lying between them. Per germline, CDR1 MNHEY and CDR2 SMNVEV (reference sequence). In DNA, the CDR3 is TGTGCCAGCAGCCTAATTGGCGGGGACGCTTTCTTT. The encoded protein is CASSLIGGDAFF.

The V call is TRBV29-1, the J call TRBJ1-2, with a possible D match to TRBD1 (5 bases). V was shortened by 6 bases and J by 4 bases, with 9 bases between the two germline ends. The CDR3 consists of 11 residues. The V gene's germline CDR1 is SQVTM and CDR2 ANQGSEA. As DNA, the CDR3 is TGCAGCGTCCGGGGGACCTATGGCTACACCTTC. This gives the protein CSVRGTYGYTF.

This chain links TRBV20-1 with TRBJ2-3, with 11 bases that match TRBD2. Germline assignment: CDR1 DFQATT and CDR2 SNEGSKA (reference sequence). This CDR3 has 19 amino acids. Unmatched junction bases numbered 16, after V lost 0 bases and J lost 5 bases. The CDR3 protein is CSARDPNPSGGNRLDTQYF. In nucleotides, the CDR3 is TGCAGTGCTAGAGATCCTAATCCTAGCGGGGGGAACCGATTAGATACGCAGTATTTT.

The V and J genes are TRBV20-1 and TRBJ2-7, with TRBD1 as a possible D gene (6 bases). Trimming took off 3 bases at V and 3 bases at J, with 12 bases between the two ends. The CDR3 sequence is 13 residues long. CDR1 and CDR2 from the germline V gene are DFQATT and SNEGSKA (reference sequence). This chain's CDR3 is CSASGTKFYEQYF. The CDR3 bases are TGCAGTGCTAGCGGGACAAAATTCTACGAGCAGTACTTC.

This chain connects TRBV30 to TRBJ2-2; TRBD2 agrees at 9 bases. CDR3 length: 16 residues. The V segment lost 0 bases and the J segment 3 bases; nucleotides outside the gene matches: 5. In germline, CDR1 is GTSNPN, CDR2 SVGIG (reference sequence). The CDR3 is CAWSVRGLAYTGELFF. CDR3 DNA: TGTGCCTGGAGTGTACGAGGACTAGCGTACACCGGGGAGCTGTTTTTT.

This sequence joins TRBV29-1 and TRBJ2-5, with D perhaps given as TRBD1 or TRBD2 (6 bases each). V dropped 6 bases and J dropped 5 bases, with 13 bases sitting between them. CDR3 length: 12 amino acids. Germline CDR1 SQVTM, CDR2 ANQGSEA. The chain's CDR3 is CSVGGGEETQYF. In DNA, the CDR3 is TGCAGCGTCGGAGGGGGAGAGGAGACCCAGTACTTC.

This chain joins TRBV6-1 and TRBJ1-1; D perhaps matches TRBD1 (5 bases). The germline gives CDR1 MNHNS, CDR2 SASEGT. The CDR3 consists of 11 residues. Trimming left V 5 bases short and J 11 bases short, with 12 bases between. Here the CDR3 reads CASSSGGRAFF. The CDR3 nucleotides read TGTGCCAGCAGTTCCGGGGGTAGGGCTTTCTTT.

This chain joins TRBV24-1 and TRBJ2-2, with D possibly TRBD2 on 6 matching bases. This CDR3 comprises 15 residues. Between the trimmed V and J ends, which lost 4 bases and 0 bases, there was a span of 8 bases. Germline V gene sequence: CDR1 KGHDR, CDR2 SFDVKD. CDR3 sequence reads: CATSDRGTNTGELFF. The DNA for the CDR3 is TGTGCCACCAGTGACCGGGGGACGAACACCGGGGAGCTGTTTTTT.

This chain connects TRBV29-1 to TRBJ2-7, with TRBD1 identical over 8 bases. Looked up from germline, CDR1 is SQVTM and CDR2 is ANQGSEA. V shed 6 bases and J 3 bases; nucleotides not matched to a gene: 7. The CDR3 has 13 amino acids. The CDR3 sequence is CSVTGDSVYEQYF. The CDR3 region has the DNA TGCAGCGTGACAGGGGATTCGGTCTACGAGCAGTACTTC.

V and J are TRBV29-1 and TRBJ2-2; 8 positions match TRBD1. The trim removed 1 base at V and 0 bases at J, leaving 13 bases unmatched. The germline V gene encodes CDR1 SQVTM and CDR2 ANQGSEA. The CDR3 length is 19 residues. The chain's CDR3 is CSVEVALGQDYANTGELFF. CDR3 DNA: TGCAGCGTTGAAGTGGCCCTGGGACAGGACTACGCGAACACCGGGGAGCTGTTTTTT.